The 2 T cell receptor beta chains reported below all come from one sample, sequenced in a study of early T cells in non-severe SARS-CoV-2 infection. TCRdb redid the calling of the 5' RACE reads with MiXCR, one entry per CDR3 protein. The sample has tens of thousands of distinct CDR3 sequences, around 8.9% seen once. What was sequenced was whole blood. Source of these receptors: an adult who was a healthcare worker with PCR-confirmed SARS-CoV-2 infection or an uninfected control (not recorded which).

This clonotype was found many times. Here the CDR3 DNA reads TGCGCCAGCAGCGGTACTTTGAGCTCCTACGAGCAGTACTTC. It translates to CASSGTLSSYEQYF. The chain joins TRBV4-1 to TRBJ2-7; D ambiguous. Deletions cut 5 bases from V and 0 bases from J, with 11 bases between. CDR1 and CDR2 from the germline V gene are MGHRA and YSYEKL. There are 14 residues in the CDR3.

The chain employs TRBV7-9 and TRBJ1-2; D perhaps matches TRBD1 (5 bases). The germline V gene encodes CDR1 SEHNR and CDR2 FQNEAQ (reference sequence). The CDR3 totals 15 residues. V lost 3 bases to trimming and J lost 0 bases, with 11 bases between them. CDR3 amino acids: CASSLGRASNYGYTF. The CDR3 region has the DNA TGTGCCAGCAGCTTGGGCAGGGCCTCTAACTATGGCTACACCTTC.